The T cell receptor beta chain described here comes from a study of early T cells in non-severe SARS-CoV-2 infection. Background on the study: It was bulk RNA from unsorted whole blood that was sequenced, and the chains were unpaired. Study-level findings and limits: Database matching using VDJdb favored anti-spike CD8 responses, with private and CD4 specificities left missing.

Unique molecular identifiers (one per individual cDNA molecule) were attached. TCRdb independently ran MiXCR on the 5' RACE reads; one entry per CDR3 protein. The profile shows tens of thousands of distinct CDR3 sequences, about 4.3% of them singletons. This clonotype was detected ten times or more. Its target is unknown. The specimen was whole blood. This clonotype originated in an adult who was a healthcare worker with PCR-confirmed SARS-CoV-2 infection or an uninfected control (not recorded which).

CDR3 protein: CASSSQSRDRGTDTQYF. DNA of the CDR3: TGTGCCAGCAGTTCCCAATCTAGAGACAGGGGCACAGATACGCAGTATTTT. This chain connects TRBV27 to TRBJ2-3, with 7 nucleotides matching TRBD1. The CDR3 covers 17 residues. Trimming took 4 bases from V and 1 from J; bases not matched to a gene: 11. CDR1 MNHEY and CDR2 SMNVEV come from the germline V gene (reference sequence).